The rows below give T cell receptor beta chains drawn from one sample of a study of shared clonotypes between healthy human individuals. The protocol was immunoSEQ multiplex PCR, while the TCRdb copy is restricted to in-frame clones and leaves out a portion. This sample has millions of clones, with just under 95% found just once. Sequenced sample: naive CD8+ T cells sorted from blood. These receptors came from a man younger than 30 in good health. The CDR3 runs from the conserved cysteine through the conserved F or W. The order of the fields is clone size, CDR3 length, D gene, V gene, J gene, CDR3 DNA, CDR3 protein. A D gene is named only where the DNA matches it firmly. Size tells how often a clone was seen (once, few, many) or the class of an expanded clone, and some rows leave it out.

clone_size: .
cdr3_length: 15
d_call: .
v_call: TRBV4-1
j_call: TRBJ2-7
cdr3_nt: TGCGCCAGCAGCCATAGTTCCAGGGGCGACTACGAGCAGTACTTC
cdr3_aa: CASSHSSRGDYEQYF

clone_size: .
cdr3_length: 17
d_call: TRBD2
v_call: TRBV9
j_call: TRBJ2-1
cdr3_nt: TGTGCCAGCAGCGTAGGAGCGGGCGGGAGTTCCTACAATGAGCAGTTCTTC
cdr3_aa: CASSVGAGGSSYNEQFF

clone_size: .
cdr3_length: 15
d_call: TRBD1
v_call: TRBV27
j_call: TRBJ2-7
cdr3_nt: TGTGCCAGCAGCATACTTACTGGGACAGCTCACGAGCAGTACTTC
cdr3_aa: CASSILTGTAHEQYF

clone_size: once
cdr3_length: 15
d_call: .
v_call: TRBV6-5
j_call: TRBJ1-2
cdr3_nt: TGTGCCAGCAGTTACACCCAACTTGCTAACTATGGCTACACCTTC
cdr3_aa: CASSYTQLANYGYTF

clone_size: .
cdr3_length: 16
d_call: .
v_call: TRBV7-9
j_call: TRBJ1-4
cdr3_nt: TGTGCCAGCGGCCGAATTGGAGGCGGACACAATGAAAAACTGTTTTTT
cdr3_aa: CASGRIGGGHNEKLFF

clone_size: .
cdr3_length: 14
d_call: .
v_call: TRBV19
j_call: TRBJ2-7
cdr3_nt: TGTGCCAGTAGTATTACCGACAGCCAATACGAGCAGTACTTC
cdr3_aa: CASSITDSQYEQYF

clone_size: .
cdr3_length: 13
d_call: .
v_call: TRBV2
j_call: TRBJ2-7
cdr3_nt: TGTGCCAGCAGTGAATCGGCGGACTACGAGCAGTACTTC
cdr3_aa: CASSESADYEQYF

clone_size: few
cdr3_length: 15
d_call: .
v_call: TRBV4-2
j_call: TRBJ2-3
cdr3_nt: TGTGCCAGCAGCCTAGAGGGACCACACGGGGATACGCAGTATTTT
cdr3_aa: CASSLEGPHGDTQYF

clone_size: .
cdr3_length: 16
d_call: .
v_call: TRBV11-2
j_call: TRBJ1-1
cdr3_nt: TGTGCCAGCAGCTTGCCCCTCGTCCCCGGGGTGACTGAAGCTTTCTTT
cdr3_aa: CASSLPLVPGVTEAFF

clone_size: .
cdr3_length: 14
d_call: .
v_call: TRBV27
j_call: TRBJ1-5
cdr3_nt: TGTGCCAGCAGTTCCGACAGTGCCAATCAGCCCCAGCATTTT
cdr3_aa: CASSSDSANQPQHF

clone_size: .
cdr3_length: 14
d_call: TRBD1
v_call: TRBV30
j_call: TRBJ1-2
cdr3_nt: TGTGCCTGGAGTCACTTGGGACAGGTTCATGGCTACACCTTC
cdr3_aa: CAWSHLGQVHGYTF

clone_size: .
cdr3_length: 13
d_call: .
v_call: TRBV30
j_call: TRBJ2-7
cdr3_nt: TGTGCCTGGAGAAACCTGGGGCGCGACGAGCAGTACTTC
cdr3_aa: CAWRNLGRDEQYF

clone_size: .
cdr3_length: 14
d_call: .
v_call: TRBV4-3
j_call: TRBJ2-2
cdr3_nt: TGCGCCAGCAGAAGGGGCACTAACACCGGGGAGCTGTTTTTT
cdr3_aa: CASRRGTNTGELFF

clone_size: .
cdr3_length: 14
d_call: .
v_call: TRBV4-1
j_call: TRBJ1-1
cdr3_nt: TGCGCCAGCAGCCAACATCTAACAGGCACTGAAGCTTTCTTT
cdr3_aa: CASSQHLTGTEAFF

clone_size: once
cdr3_length: 15
d_call: .
v_call: TRBV6-6
j_call: TRBJ2-2
cdr3_nt: TGTGCCAGCAGTTACGTGGAAACGGACACCGGGGAGCTGTTTTTT
cdr3_aa: CASSYVETDTGELFF

clone_size: .
cdr3_length: 15
d_call: .
v_call: TRBV15
j_call: TRBJ2-7
cdr3_nt: TGTGCCACCAGCAGAGATTTACCCCTTGCCTACGAGCAGTACTTC
cdr3_aa: CATSRDLPLAYEQYF

clone_size: .
cdr3_length: 15
d_call: .
v_call: TRBV2
j_call: TRBJ2-3
cdr3_nt: TGTGCCAGCCTCACGGACAGATCTAGCACAGATACGCAGTATTTT
cdr3_aa: CASLTDRSSTDTQYF

clone_size: .
cdr3_length: 15
d_call: .
v_call: TRBV11-3
j_call: TRBJ2-5
cdr3_nt: TGTGCCAGCAGCCCCACAATAGCGGACCAAGAGACCCAGTACTTC
cdr3_aa: CASSPTIADQETQYF

clone_size: once
cdr3_length: 13
d_call: .
v_call: TRBV15
j_call: TRBJ2-1
cdr3_nt: TGTGCCACCAGTGGAGGAGGGGGTAATGAGCAGTTCTTC
cdr3_aa: CATSGGGGNEQFF

clone_size: .
cdr3_length: 17
d_call: TRBD2
v_call: TRBV19
j_call: TRBJ2-1
cdr3_nt: TGTGCCAGTAGTACACCTCTAGCGGGGCTCTCCTACAATGAGCAGTTCTTC
cdr3_aa: CASSTPLAGLSYNEQFF

clone_size: .
cdr3_length: 14
d_call: .
v_call: TRBV5-4
j_call: TRBJ2-7
cdr3_nt: TGTGCCAGCAGCTTGGGAGGGGCTACCTACGAGCAGTACTTC
cdr3_aa: CASSLGGATYEQYF

clone_size: .
cdr3_length: 14
d_call: TRBD2
v_call: TRBV9
j_call: TRBJ2-7
cdr3_nt: TGTGCCAGCAGCACGGGACTAGCGATCGACGAGCAGTACTTC
cdr3_aa: CASSTGLAIDEQYF

clone_size: .
cdr3_length: 14
d_call: TRBD1
v_call: TRBV2
j_call: TRBJ2-1
cdr3_nt: TGTGCCAGCGGGACAGGGGGCTCCTACAATGAGCAGTTCTTC
cdr3_aa: CASGTGGSYNEQFF

clone_size: .
cdr3_length: 14
d_call: TRBD1
v_call: TRBV2
j_call: TRBJ1-2
cdr3_nt: TGTGCCAGCATTAGGGACAGGCGAAGGTCTGGCTACACCTTC
cdr3_aa: CASIRDRRRSGYTF

clone_size: .
cdr3_length: 16
d_call: .
v_call: TRBV9
j_call: TRBJ2-2
cdr3_nt: TGTGCCAGCAGCGTAGCGGAGACTATAAACACCGGGGAGCTGTTTTTT
cdr3_aa: CASSVAETINTGELFF

clone_size: .
cdr3_length: 14
d_call: TRBD1
v_call: TRBV6-5
j_call: TRBJ2-7
cdr3_nt: TGTGCCAGCAGTCCGGGACAGGGTATCTACGAGCAGTACTTC
cdr3_aa: CASSPGQGIYEQYF

clone_size: .
cdr3_length: 13
d_call: .
v_call: TRBV29-1
j_call: TRBJ1-2
cdr3_nt: TGCAGCGTTGATGAGGATTCGGTCTATGGCTACACCTTC
cdr3_aa: CSVDEDSVYGYTF

clone_size: .
cdr3_length: 16
d_call: TRBD2
v_call: TRBV7-9
j_call: TRBJ2-5
cdr3_nt: TGTGCCAGCAGCCTTCGACTCGCGGGGGGAAGGGAGACCCAGTACTTC
cdr3_aa: CASSLRLAGGRETQYF

clone_size: .
cdr3_length: 17
d_call: .
v_call: TRBV7-2
j_call: TRBJ1-1
cdr3_nt: TGTGCCAGCAGCTTAGATCTAGGACACAGGATGAACACTGAAGCTTTCTTT
cdr3_aa: CASSLDLGHRMNTEAFF

clone_size: .
cdr3_length: 13
d_call: .
v_call: TRBV27
j_call: TRBJ2-7
cdr3_nt: TGTGCCAGCAGTTCCGGACCACCCTACGAGCAGTACTTC
cdr3_aa: CASSSGPPYEQYF

clone_size: .
cdr3_length: 12
d_call: .
v_call: TRBV18
j_call: TRBJ2-1
cdr3_nt: TGTGCCAGCTCACCACCCCGCGATGAGCAGTTCTTC
cdr3_aa: CASSPPRDEQFF

clone_size: .
cdr3_length: 16
d_call: TRBD1
v_call: TRBV7-9
j_call: TRBJ1-2
cdr3_nt: TGTGCCAGCAGCACCAACGACAGGGTAAAGGGATATGGCTACACCTTC
cdr3_aa: CASSTNDRVKGYGYTF

clone_size: .
cdr3_length: 14
d_call: .
v_call: TRBV7-9
j_call: TRBJ1-5
cdr3_nt: TGTGCCAGCAGCGCGGGAGGGGACAATCAGCCCCAGCATTTT
cdr3_aa: CASSAGGDNQPQHF

clone_size: .
cdr3_length: 19
d_call: TRBD2
v_call: TRBV9
j_call: TRBJ2-3
cdr3_nt: TGTGCCAGCAGCGTTCGTTCTAGCGGGAGGCTCCTGGGGGCAGATACGCAGTATTTT
cdr3_aa: CASSVRSSGRLLGADTQYF

clone_size: .
cdr3_length: 16
d_call: TRBD2
v_call: TRBV4-2
j_call: TRBJ2-7
cdr3_nt: TGTGCCAGCAGCCAGGCTAGCGGGGGGGCCCCCTACGAGCAGTACTTC
cdr3_aa: CASSQASGGAPYEQYF

clone_size: .
cdr3_length: 15
d_call: .
v_call: TRBV6-7
j_call: TRBJ1-1
cdr3_nt: TGTGCCAGCAGTTACTCGGTCCCTCCCAACACTGAAGCTTTCTTT
cdr3_aa: CASSYSVPPNTEAFF

clone_size: .
cdr3_length: 16
d_call: .
v_call: TRBV9
j_call: TRBJ2-1
cdr3_nt: TGTGCCAGCAGCGTAGCTAGAGGCGACCCCTTCAATGAGCAGTTCTTC
cdr3_aa: CASSVARGDPFNEQFF

clone_size: .
cdr3_length: 15
d_call: .
v_call: TRBV7-9
j_call: TRBJ2-3
cdr3_nt: TGTGCCAGCAGCCCGCAGGATAAGAACACAGATACGCAGTATTTT
cdr3_aa: CASSPQDKNTDTQYF

clone_size: .
cdr3_length: 10
d_call: .
v_call: TRBV30
j_call: TRBJ2-1
cdr3_nt: TGTGCCTGGAGTCTGGGTGAGCAGTTCTTC
cdr3_aa: CAWSLGEQFF

clone_size: .
cdr3_length: 12
d_call: TRBD1
v_call: TRBV11-2
j_call: TRBJ2-7
cdr3_nt: TGTGCCAGCAGCCAAGACAGGGCGGGGCAGTACTTC
cdr3_aa: CASSQDRAGQYF

clone_size: once
cdr3_length: 13
d_call: .
v_call: TRBV7-6
j_call: TRBJ2-7
cdr3_nt: TGTGCCAGCAGCTCGCACAGCTCCTACGAGCAGTACTTC
cdr3_aa: CASSSHSSYEQYF

clone_size: once
cdr3_length: 15
d_call: .
v_call: TRBV6-1
j_call: TRBJ2-4
cdr3_nt: TGTGCCAGCAGTGATTTAGGGGCCTCCAAAAACATTCAGTACTTC
cdr3_aa: CASSDLGASKNIQYF

clone_size: .
cdr3_length: 19
d_call: TRBD1
v_call: TRBV27
j_call: TRBJ1-6
cdr3_nt: TGTGCCAGCAGTTTCCGGGACAGGGGACTGAGCTCCTATAATTCACCCCTCCACTTT
cdr3_aa: CASSFRDRGLSSYNSPLHF

clone_size: .
cdr3_length: 14
d_call: TRBD1
v_call: TRBV7-9
j_call: TRBJ2-1
cdr3_nt: TGTGCCAGCAGCTTAGTACAGGGGGCGGGTGAGCAGTTCTTC
cdr3_aa: CASSLVQGAGEQFF

clone_size: .
cdr3_length: 13
d_call: .
v_call: TRBV6-1
j_call: TRBJ2-7
cdr3_nt: TGTGCCAGCAGGGTTCAGCGGTCCTACGAGCAGTACTTC
cdr3_aa: CASRVQRSYEQYF

clone_size: few
cdr3_length: 12
d_call: .
v_call: TRBV7-9
j_call: TRBJ1-1
cdr3_nt: TGTGCCAGCAGCTTAGTGAACACTGAAGCTTTCTTT
cdr3_aa: CASSLVNTEAFF

clone_size: .
cdr3_length: 17
d_call: .
v_call: TRBV9
j_call: TRBJ2-3
cdr3_nt: TGTGCCAGCAGCCCCCCTGGTGCGGGGGCCACTGCCAATACGCAGTATTTT
cdr3_aa: CASSPPGAGATANTQYF

clone_size: .
cdr3_length: 15
d_call: TRBD1
v_call: TRBV7-9
j_call: TRBJ1-2
cdr3_nt: TGTGCCAGCAGCACACGACAGGGACTTTCAGATGGCTACACCTTC
cdr3_aa: CASSTRQGLSDGYTF